This T cell receptor (beta chain) was observed in a study of T cell changes during pregnancy in multiple sclerosis. The protocol was immunoSEQ multiplex PCR, while the TCRdb copy is restricted to in-frame clones and leaves out a portion. The repertoire holds over 50,000 clones, with around 90% as singletons. CDR1 and CDR2 (germline): MDHEN, SYDVKM. Trimming cost V 4 bases and J 0 bases, with 9 bases left between them. The CDR3 contains 14 residues. V usage is TRBV28 and J usage is TRBJ1-1, with D maybe TRBD1 (6 bases). The specimen comprised peripheral blood, sampled in the first trimester of pregnancy. The receptor was isolated from a female donor with multiple sclerosis, enrolled in a pregnancy study. CDR3 in DNA: TGTGCCAGCAGTTACAGGGCCATGAACACTGAAGCTTTCTTT. Protein product: CASSYRAMNTEAFF.